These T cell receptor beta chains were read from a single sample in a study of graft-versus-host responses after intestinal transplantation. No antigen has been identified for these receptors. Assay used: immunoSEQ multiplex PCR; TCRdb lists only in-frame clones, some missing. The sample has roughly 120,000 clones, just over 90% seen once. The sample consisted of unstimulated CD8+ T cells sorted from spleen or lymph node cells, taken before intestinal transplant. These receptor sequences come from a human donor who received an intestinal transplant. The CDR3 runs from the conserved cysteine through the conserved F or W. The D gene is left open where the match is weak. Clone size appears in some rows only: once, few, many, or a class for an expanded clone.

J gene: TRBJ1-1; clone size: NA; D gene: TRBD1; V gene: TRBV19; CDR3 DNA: TGTGCCAGTAGCTGGAATCACAGGGGACACACTGAAGCTTTCTTT; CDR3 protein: CASSWNHRGHTEAFF
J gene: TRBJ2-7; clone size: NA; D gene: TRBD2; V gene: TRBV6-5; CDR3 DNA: TGTGCCAGCAGTTACTCGACGGGAGGGGAGCAGTACTTC; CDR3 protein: CASSYSTGGEQYF
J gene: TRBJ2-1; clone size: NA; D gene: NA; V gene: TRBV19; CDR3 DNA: TGTGCCAGTAGTATAGCGGGATGGAATGAGCAGTTCTTC; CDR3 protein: CASSIAGWNEQFF
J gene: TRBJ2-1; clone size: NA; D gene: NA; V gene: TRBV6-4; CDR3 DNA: TGTGCCAGCAGTGAACGTATGGGTGATGAGCAGTTCTTC; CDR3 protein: CASSERMGDEQFF
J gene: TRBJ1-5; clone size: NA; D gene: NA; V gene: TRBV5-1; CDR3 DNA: TGCGCCAGCAGCTTGACAGGGAATCAGCCCCAGCATTTT; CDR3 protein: CASSLTGNQPQHF
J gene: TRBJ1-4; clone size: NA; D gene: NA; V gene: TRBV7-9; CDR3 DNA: TGTGCCAGCAGCTTTCGGGACTCCAATGAAAAACTGTTTTTT; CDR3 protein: CASSFRDSNEKLFF
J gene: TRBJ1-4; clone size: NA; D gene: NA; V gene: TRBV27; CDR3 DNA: TGTGCCAGCAGTTTATTGGGAAATGAAAAACTGTTTTTT; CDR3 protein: CASSLLGNEKLFF
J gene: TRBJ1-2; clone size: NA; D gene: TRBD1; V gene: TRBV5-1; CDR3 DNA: TGCGCCAGCAGAATCAAACCGGGACAGTTAAGCTATGGCTACACCTTC; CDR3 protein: CASRIKPGQLSYGYTF
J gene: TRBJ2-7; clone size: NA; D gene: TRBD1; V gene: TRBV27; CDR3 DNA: TGTGCCAGCAGTAACCCCAGGGGGTACTCCTACGAGCAGTACTTC; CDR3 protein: CASSNPRGYSYEQYF
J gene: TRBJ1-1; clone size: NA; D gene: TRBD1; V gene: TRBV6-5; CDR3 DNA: TGTGCCAGCAGTTACAAAGGACAGGGTGGCGGCACTGAAGCTTTCTTT; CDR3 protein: CASSYKGQGGGTEAFF
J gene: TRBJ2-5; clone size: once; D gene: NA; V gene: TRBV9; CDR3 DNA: TGTGCCAGCAGCGATAGGGACGGGTACCAAGAGACCCAGTACTTC; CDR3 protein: CASSDRDGYQETQYF
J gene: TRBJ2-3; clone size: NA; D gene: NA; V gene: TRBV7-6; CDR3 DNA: TGTGCCAGCAGCTTTGGCGGGATCACAGATACGCAGTATTTT; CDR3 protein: CASSFGGITDTQYF
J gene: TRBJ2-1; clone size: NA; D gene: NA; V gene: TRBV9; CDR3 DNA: TGTGCCAGCAGCGTAGGGGTCCAGGGCGAGGATGAGCAGTTCTTC; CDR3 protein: CASSVGVQGEDEQFF
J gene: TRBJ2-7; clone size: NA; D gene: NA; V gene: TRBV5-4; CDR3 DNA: TGTGCCAGCAGCTGGGAAGACAGGCCATACGAGCAGTACTTC; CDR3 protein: CASSWEDRPYEQYF
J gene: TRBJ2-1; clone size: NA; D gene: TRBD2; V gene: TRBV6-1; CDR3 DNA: TGTGCCAGCAGTGTGTCTAGCGGGAGGGCCAGGGAGCAGTTCTTC; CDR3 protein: CASSVSSGRAREQFF
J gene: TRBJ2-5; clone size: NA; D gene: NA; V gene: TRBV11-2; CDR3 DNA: TGTGCCAGCAGCCTCACGGGGAGGGAGACCCAGTACTTC; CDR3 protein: CASSLTGRETQYF
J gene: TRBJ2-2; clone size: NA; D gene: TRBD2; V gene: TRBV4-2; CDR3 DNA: TGTGCCAGCAGCCAAGATCCAGCCGGGTCTAGCGGGATTGTGGAGCTGTTTTTT; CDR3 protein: CASSQDPAGSSGIVELFF
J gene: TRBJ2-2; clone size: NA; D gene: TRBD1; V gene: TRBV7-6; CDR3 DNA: TGTGCCAGCAGCTGGTCCCGGGACAGGGCCGACACCGGGGAGCTGTTTTTT; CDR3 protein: CASSWSRDRADTGELFF
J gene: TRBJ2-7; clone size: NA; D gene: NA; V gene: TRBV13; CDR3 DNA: TGTGCCAGCAGCTTCTCGACAGGATCCTACGAGCAGTACTTC; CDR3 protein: CASSFSTGSYEQYF
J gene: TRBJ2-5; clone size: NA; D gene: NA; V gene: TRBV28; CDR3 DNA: TGTGCCAGCAGTCCGGGAGACCTTCTAGGGGAGACCCAGTACTTC; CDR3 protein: CASSPGDLLGETQYF
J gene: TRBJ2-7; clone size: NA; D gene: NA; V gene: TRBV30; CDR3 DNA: TGTGCCTGGAGTGTAGGCTCAGGGTCCTACGAGCAGTACTTC; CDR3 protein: CAWSVGSGSYEQYF
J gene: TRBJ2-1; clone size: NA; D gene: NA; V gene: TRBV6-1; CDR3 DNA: TGTGCCAGCACCCAAGGGGAGAGCCCCTACAATGAGCAGTTCTTC; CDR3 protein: CASTQGESPYNEQFF
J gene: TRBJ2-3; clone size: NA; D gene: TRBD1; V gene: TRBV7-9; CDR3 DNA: TGTGCACTTACCGGGACAGCATTCACAGATACGCAGTATTTT; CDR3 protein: CALTGTAFTDTQYF
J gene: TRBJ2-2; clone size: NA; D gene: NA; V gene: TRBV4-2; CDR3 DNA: TGTGCCAGCAGCCAAGTTGGAGGGACCAGGGAGCTGTTTTTT; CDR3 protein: CASSQVGGTRELFF
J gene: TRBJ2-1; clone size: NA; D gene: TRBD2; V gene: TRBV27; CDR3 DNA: TGTGCCAGTAAGGGACTAGCGGGAGGCTATGAGCAGTTCTTC; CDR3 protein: CASKGLAGGYEQFF
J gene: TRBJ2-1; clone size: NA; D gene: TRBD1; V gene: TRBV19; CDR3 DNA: TGTGCCAGTAATAACAGGGGGCCTGAGCAGTTCTTC; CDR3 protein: CASNNRGPEQFF
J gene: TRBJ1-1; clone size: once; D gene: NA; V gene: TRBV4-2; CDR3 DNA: TGTGCCAGCAGCCAAGAGGGGGGGGGTGAAGCTTTCTTT; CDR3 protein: CASSQEGGGEAFF
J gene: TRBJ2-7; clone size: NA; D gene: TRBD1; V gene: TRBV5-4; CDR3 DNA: TGTGCCAGCAGCTTGGAGGGACAGTCGGTCTACGAGCAGTACTTC; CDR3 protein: CASSLEGQSVYEQYF
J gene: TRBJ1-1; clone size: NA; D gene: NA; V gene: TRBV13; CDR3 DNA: TGTGCCAGCAGGGGAGGGACCGAAGCTTTCTTT; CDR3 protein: CASRGGTEAFF
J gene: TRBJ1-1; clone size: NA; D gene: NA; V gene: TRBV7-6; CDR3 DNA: TGTGCCAGCAGCCCCGACGGGGCTAACACTGAAGCTTTCTTT; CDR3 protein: CASSPDGANTEAFF
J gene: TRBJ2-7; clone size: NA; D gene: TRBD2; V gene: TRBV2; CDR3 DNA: TGTGCCAGCAGCGTAGCGGGAGCTGCCTACGAGCAGTACTTC; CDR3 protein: CASSVAGAAYEQYF
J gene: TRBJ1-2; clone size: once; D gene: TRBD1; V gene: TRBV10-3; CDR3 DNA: TGTGCCATCAGTCCCGGGACAGGGGATGGCTACACCTTC; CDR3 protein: CAISPGTGDGYTF
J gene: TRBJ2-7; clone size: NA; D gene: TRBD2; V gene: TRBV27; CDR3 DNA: TGTGCCAGCAGTCCCTCGCTAGCGGGAGGAGACGAGCAGTACTTC; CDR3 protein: CASSPSLAGGDEQYF
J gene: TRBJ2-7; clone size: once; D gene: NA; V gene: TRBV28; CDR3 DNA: TGTGCCAGCAGTTTATGGCTAGCGTCCTCCTACGAGCAGTACTTC; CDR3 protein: CASSLWLASSYEQYF
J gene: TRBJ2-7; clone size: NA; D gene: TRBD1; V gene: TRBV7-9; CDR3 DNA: TGTGCCAGCAGCACCCTAGACAGGGGGCTAAGAGAGCAGTACTTC; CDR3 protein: CASSTLDRGLREQYF
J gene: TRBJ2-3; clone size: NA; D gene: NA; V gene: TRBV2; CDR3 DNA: TGTGCCAGCAGGAACCCGGGAAACCAAGTCGAAAGCACAGATACGCAGTATTTT; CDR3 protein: CASRNPGNQVESTDTQYF
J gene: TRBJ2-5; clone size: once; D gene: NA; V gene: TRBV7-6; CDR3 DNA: TGTGCCAGCAGCTTGGGGGTAAGACAAGAGACCCAGTACTTC; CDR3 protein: CASSLGVRQETQYF
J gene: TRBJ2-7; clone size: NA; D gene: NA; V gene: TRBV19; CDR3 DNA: TGTGCCAGTGCTAGACTAGGGGCGGCCCACGAGCAGTACTTC; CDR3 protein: CASARLGAAHEQYF
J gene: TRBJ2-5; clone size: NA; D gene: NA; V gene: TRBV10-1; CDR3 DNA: TGCGCCCCACTCCGGGGATCTCCCCAAGAGACCCAGTACTTC; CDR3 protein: CAPLRGSPQETQYF
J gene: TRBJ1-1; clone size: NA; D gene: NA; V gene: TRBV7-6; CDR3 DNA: TGTGCCAGCAGCTTAGATCCGAACACTGAAGCTTTCTTT; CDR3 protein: CASSLDPNTEAFF
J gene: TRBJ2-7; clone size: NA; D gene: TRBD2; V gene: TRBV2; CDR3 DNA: TGTGCCAGCACTCGGCTGGCGGGGGACGAGCAGTACTTC; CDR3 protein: CASTRLAGDEQYF
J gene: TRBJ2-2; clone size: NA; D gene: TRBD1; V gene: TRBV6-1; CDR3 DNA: TGTGCCAGCAGTGAAGCGCTTCTCGACAGGGGGGACACCGGGGAGCTGTTTTTT; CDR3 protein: CASSEALLDRGDTGELFF
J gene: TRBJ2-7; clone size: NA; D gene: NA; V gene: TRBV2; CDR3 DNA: TGTGCCAGCAGTGAAATGGTTCACACGCCCAACTACGAGCAGTACTTC; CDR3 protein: CASSEMVHTPNYEQYF
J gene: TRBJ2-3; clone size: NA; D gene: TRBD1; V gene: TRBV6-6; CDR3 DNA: TGTGCCAGCAGATTCCGGGACAGGGCCACAGATACGCAGTATTTT; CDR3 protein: CASRFRDRATDTQYF
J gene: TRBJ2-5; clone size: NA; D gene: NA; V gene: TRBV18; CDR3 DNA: TGTGCCAGCTCACCAAAAGCCATCTCTCACCCAAGGGAGACCCAGTACTTC; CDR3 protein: CASSPKAISHPRETQYF
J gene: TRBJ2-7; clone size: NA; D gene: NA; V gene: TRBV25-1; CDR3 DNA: TGTGCCAGCAGTGCCCTGATGGACGAGCAGTACTTC; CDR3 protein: CASSALMDEQYF
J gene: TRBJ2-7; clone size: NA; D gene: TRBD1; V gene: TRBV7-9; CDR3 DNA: TGTGCCAGCAGCTCGGACAGGTTATACGAGCAGTACTTC; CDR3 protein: CASSSDRLYEQYF
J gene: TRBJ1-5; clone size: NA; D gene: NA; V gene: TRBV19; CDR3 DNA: TGTGCCAGTAGTAGCGGGATCATTAGCAGTCAGCCCCAGCATTTT; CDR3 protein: CASSSGIISSQPQHF
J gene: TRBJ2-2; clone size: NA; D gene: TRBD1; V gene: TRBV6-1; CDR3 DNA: TGTGCCAGCAGTGACAGGGGGACCGGGGAGCTGTTTTTT; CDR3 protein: CASSDRGTGELFF
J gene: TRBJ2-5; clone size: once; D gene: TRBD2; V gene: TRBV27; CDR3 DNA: TGTGCCAGCAGTTTATTATTAGCGGGAGGGCCGGAGACCCAGTACTTC; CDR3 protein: CASSLLLAGGPETQYF
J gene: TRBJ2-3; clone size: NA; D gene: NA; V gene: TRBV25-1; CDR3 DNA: TGTGCCAGCAGTTATGCTCGTCCCACAGATACGCAGTATTTT; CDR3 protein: CASSYARPTDTQYF
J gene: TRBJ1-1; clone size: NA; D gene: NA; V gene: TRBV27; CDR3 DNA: TGTGCCAGCAGTTTAGGGAGGAACACTGAAGCTTTCTTT; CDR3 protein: CASSLGRNTEAFF
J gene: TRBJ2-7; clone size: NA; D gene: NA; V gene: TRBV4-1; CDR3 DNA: TGCGCCAGCAGCCCCGGTGATGATGGGGACGAGCAGTACTTC; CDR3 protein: CASSPGDDGDEQYF
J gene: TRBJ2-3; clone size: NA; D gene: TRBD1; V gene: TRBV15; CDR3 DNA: TGTGCCACCAGCAGAGATTTACGACAGGGGAACACAGATACGCAGTATTTT; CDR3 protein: CATSRDLRQGNTDTQYF
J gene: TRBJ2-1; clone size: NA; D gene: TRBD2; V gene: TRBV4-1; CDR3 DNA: TGCGCCAGCAGCCAAGCTACGAAGCGCGGGAGGGCAGACAATGAGCAGTTCTTC; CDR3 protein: CASSQATKRGRADNEQFF